This entry lists 13 T cell receptor beta chains sequenced from one sample in a study of cytomegalovirus exposure and HLA in healthy donors. The PCR ran on 60 Vbeta and 13 Jbeta primers. The repertoire was sequenced with immunoSEQ multiplex PCR; TCRdb's copy has only in-frame clones and lacks some. The repertoire has 100,000 to 150,000 clones, approximately 87% of them found once; the top ten carry about 5%. Source material: PBMCs. Receptors originate from a woman aged 30 to 39 in good health and CMV-seronegative.

This clone was observed a single time. V and J are TRBV28 and TRBJ1-1, with TRBD1 identical over 11 bases. The trim removed 6 bases at V and 1 base at J, leaving 13 bases unmatched. The CDR3 has 18 amino acids. Germline V gene data show CDR1 as MDHEN and CDR2 as SYDVKM. CDR3 region: CASSSIPGQGVSNTEAFF. In DNA, the CDR3 is TGTGCCAGCAGCTCAATTCCGGGACAGGGGGTTTCGAACACTGAAGCTTTCTTT.

The chain uses TRBV9 and TRBJ2-5; no clear D gene. The germline CDR1 and CDR2 sequences are SGDLS and YYNGEE. The CDR3 runs 15 residues. Trimming cost V 4 bases and J 5 bases, with 18 bases left between them. This CDR3 is CASSPLGQPWETQYF. Here the CDR3 DNA reads TGTGCCAGCAGCCCTCTTGGGCAGCCGTGGGAGACCCAGTACTTC.

The chain employs TRBV7-9 and TRBJ2-5; TRBD2 matches 14 bases. The length of the CDR3 is 17 residues. Germline lookup yields CDR1 SEHNR and CDR2 FQNEAQ (reference sequence). The J segment lost 5 bases and the V segment lost 5 bases, leaving 10 bases of the junction unmatched. The CDR3 is CASSARLAGGARETQYF. The DNA for the CDR3 is TGTGCCAGCAGCGCCAGACTAGCGGGAGGGGCCCGGGAGACCCAGTACTTC.

The V call is TRBV7-2, the J call TRBJ2-1, with D unresolved. CDR3 length: 13 amino acids. The germline V gene has CDR1 SGHTA and CDR2 FQGNSA. Trimming shortened V by 0 bases and J by 7 bases, and 7 bases separated the two germline ends. The chain's CDR3 is CASSLAGTNEQFF. In DNA form, the CDR3 reads TGTGCCAGCAGCTTAGCCGGTACGAATGAGCAGTTCTTC.

The gene calls are TRBV18 and TRBJ2-1, with 7 positions matching TRBD1. V shed 3 bases and J 7 bases; nucleotides not matched to a gene: 6. From germline, CDR1 is KGHSH and CDR2 LQKENI. The CDR3 is 14 amino acids. CDR3 sequence reads: CASSPPADRNEQFF. The CDR3 DNA is TGTGCCAGCTCACCCCCGGCGGACAGGAATGAGCAGTTCTTC.

The genes are TRBV19 and TRBJ2-7, with a possible D match to TRBD2 (6 bases). V was pared by 3 bases and J by 2 bases, with 14 bases between. This CDR3 region has 15 residues. Germline loops: CDR1 LNHDA, CDR2 SQIVND (reference sequence). The DNA of the CDR3 is TGTGCCAGTAGTATCAGCGGGCCACCTGCCTACGAGCAGTACTTC. Translation gives CASSISGPPAYEQYF.

The chain combines TRBV9 with TRBJ2-7; 10 positions agree with TRBD2. Looked up from germline, CDR1 is SGDLS and CDR2 is YYNGEE. This CDR3 has 16 amino acids. V shed 2 bases, J shed 4 bases, and the junction held 9 bases outside the gene matches. CDR3 region: CASSVSSGSPRYEQYF. In nucleotides, the CDR3 is TGTGCCAGCAGCGTGTCTAGCGGGAGTCCCCGGTACGAGCAGTACTTC.

This sequence joins TRBV7-2 and TRBJ2-3; possibly TRBD1 for D (5 bases). The V gene's germline CDR1 is SGHTA and CDR2 FQGNSA. V lost 3 bases and J 6 bases, leaving 13 bases between the germline ends. The CDR3 contains 14 residues. The CDR3 loop is CASSFQGIWDTQYF. Here the CDR3 DNA reads TGTGCCAGCAGCTTCCAGGGAATATGGGATACGCAGTATTTT.

The chain links TRBV4-2 to TRBJ1-3; D is ambiguous. This CDR3 comprises 16 residues. CDR1 LGHNA and CDR2 YNFKEQ come from the germline V gene. V lost 4 bases to trimming and J lost 2 bases, with 15 bases between them. The CDR3 nucleotides read TGTGCCAGCAGCCCCTCGTCACAGACCGCTGGAAACACCATATATTTT. Its protein product is CASSPSSQTAGNTIYF.

This clone was observed a handful of times. Written as DNA, the CDR3 is TGCGCCAGCAGCTTTAGCGGGAGCTCCACCGGGGAGCTGTTTTTT. Translated, it gives CASSFSGSSTGELFF. The chain recombines TRBV5-1 with TRBJ2-2; TRBD2 aligns across 9 bases. Germline-derived CDR1 and CDR2 are SGHRS and YFSETQ. Germline trimming cut 2 bases from V and 4 bases from J; bases unmatched to any gene: 3. There are 15 residues in the CDR3.

The chain recombines TRBV5-5 with TRBJ2-6; no definite D call. Germline-derived CDR1 and CDR2 are SGHKS and YYEKEE (reference sequence). The CDR3 has 17 residues. V was pared by 2 bases and J by 0 bases, with 12 bases between. The CDR3 region has the DNA TGTGCCAGCAGCTTCCTGTCCGGGTTCTCTGGGGCCAACGTCCTGACTTTC. Protein: CASSFLSGFSGANVLTF.

The chain is built from TRBV7-9 and TRBJ2-4, with 7 nucleotides matching TRBD1. The germline gives CDR1 SEHNR, CDR2 FQNEAQ (reference sequence). The CDR3 is 15 residues long. The V and J ends lost 6 bases and 7 bases, in that order; junction bases with no gene match: 12. The CDR3 bases are TGTGCCAGCAGTTCTGACAGGGCCGAGGGGAACATTCAGTACTTC. Translation: CASSSDRAEGNIQYF.

A single count supports this clone. This CDR3 is also generated by other DNA sequences in the sample. The chain has TRBV19 and TRBJ2-1, with 12 bases matching TRBD2. Germline CDR1 LNHDA, CDR2 SQIVND (reference sequence). This CDR3 comprises 15 residues. V lost 3 bases to trimming and J lost 6 bases; unmatched junction nucleotides: 3. CDR3 nucleotides: TGTGCCAGTAGTATTCTAGCGGGAGGGCCCAATGAGCAGTTCTTC. Translated: CASSILAGGPNEQFF. The full variable domain, in which reference TRBV19 and TRBJ2-1 provide the parts outside the CDR3, is DGGITQSPKYLFRKEGQNVTLSCEQNLNHDAMYWYRQDPGQGLRLIYYSQIVNDFQKGDIAEGYSVSREKKESFPLTVTSAQKNPTAFYLCASSILAGGPNEQFFGPGTRLTVL.